The next 28 T cell receptor beta chains were all read from a single sample in a study of T cell changes during pregnancy in multiple sclerosis. Measured with immunoSEQ multiplex PCR; TCRdb has only the in-frame clones, and not every one. The data hold about 26,000 clones, with roughly 87% observed a single time. The sequences come from CD8+ T cells from peripheral blood mononuclear cells, collected in the second trimester of pregnancy. The source is a female donor with multiple sclerosis, enrolled in a pregnancy study.

V and J are TRBV9 and TRBJ2-1; 10 nucleotides match TRBD2. Germline CDR1 reads SGDLS; CDR2 reads YYNGEE. With 2 bases clipped from V and 4 bases from J, the junction kept 3 bases outside the gene matches. This CDR3 contains 15 residues. CDR3 coding DNA: TGTGCCAGCAGCGTTGGACTAGCGGATTACAATGAGCAGTTCTTC. Its protein product is CASSVGLADYNEQFF.

The CDR3 region is CASSLRVGHNEQFF. The CDR3 DNA reads TGTGCCAGCAGCTTAAGGGTGGGGCACAATGAGCAGTTCTTC. The gene calls are TRBV7-2 and TRBJ2-1, with a possible D match to TRBD1 (5 bases). Germline V gene lookup returns CDR1 SGHTA and CDR2 FQGNSA. The CDR3 is 14 amino acids. V was shortened by 2 bases and J by 5 bases, with 10 bases between the two germline ends.

J is TRBJ2-1 and V is TRBV29-1, with TRBD2 matching 9 bases. J gave up 4 bases and V 6 bases, and 7 bases lay outside the gene matches. Germline CDR1 reads SQVTM; CDR2 reads ANQGSEA. CDR3 size: 14 residues. This CDR3 is CSVSGLALYNEQFF. The CDR3 bases are TGCAGCGTCTCCGGACTAGCGTTATACAATGAGCAGTTCTTC.

The V and J genes are TRBV7-9 and TRBJ2-2; D may be TRBD2 (7 bases). There are 15 residues in the CDR3. Germline V gene data show CDR1 as SEHNR and CDR2 as FQNEAQ (reference sequence). Deletions cut 7 bases from V and 1 base from J, with 13 bases between. The CDR3 bases are TGTGCCAGCACTAGGGGGGGAGAGAACACCGGGGAGCTGTTTTTT. This gives the protein CASTRGGENTGELFF.

The chain is built from TRBV7-9 and TRBJ2-3, with 7 positions matching TRBD2. J gave up 0 bases and V 5 bases, and 8 bases lay outside the gene matches. Germline assignment: CDR1 SEHNR and CDR2 FQNEAQ (reference sequence). CDR3 length: 16 residues. CDR3 residues: CASSATTSRSTDTQYF. CDR3 sequence (DNA): TGTGCCAGCAGCGCCACGACTAGCAGAAGCACAGATACGCAGTATTTT.

The chain joins TRBV27 to TRBJ1-5, with TRBD1 as a possible D gene (5 bases). CDR3 size: 14 residues. Trimming took 6 bases from V and 2 from J, leaving 11 bases between them. Germline assignment: CDR1 MNHEY and CDR2 SMNVEV (reference sequence). CDR3 in amino acids: CASSSGGRNQPQHF. Written as DNA, the CDR3 is TGTGCCAGCAGCTCGGGGGGACGCAATCAGCCCCAGCATTTT.

V usage is TRBV6-5 and J usage is TRBJ1-4, with D possibly being TRBD1 (6 bases). The V gene lost 2 bases and the J gene lost 3 bases, with 7 bases spanning the gap. Germline CDR1 is MNHEY and CDR2 is SVGAGI. This CDR3 spans 14 amino acids. The CDR3 nucleotides read TGTGCCAGCAGTTACCGGACAGCTAATGAAAAACTGTTTTTT. Translated, it gives CASSYRTANEKLFF.

The gene calls are TRBV25-1 and TRBJ1-5, with D tentatively TRBD1 (5 bases). The ends were cut back, 7 bases at V and 6 bases at J, with 19 bases in the middle. The CDR3 is made up of 15 amino acids. Germline values: CDR1 MGHDK, CDR2 SYGVNS. CDR3 loop: CASITSRAGRQPQHF. CDR3 sequence (DNA): TGTGCCAGCATCACCTCCAGGGCCGGGCGTCAGCCCCAGCATTTT.

The chain carries TRBV7-3 and TRBJ2-3; D might be TRBD1 (5 bases). The V gene lost 5 bases and the J gene lost 2 bases, with 11 bases spanning the gap. The CDR3 sequence is 14 residues long. Germline loops: CDR1 SGHTA, CDR2 FQGTGA. The CDR3, as DNA: TGTGCCAGCAGCCAAGGACATACCACAGATACGCAGTATTTT. It yields the protein CASSQGHTTDTQYF.

The V call is TRBV27, the J call TRBJ1-1, with 11 positions matching TRBD1. CDR3 length: 13 residues. Germline assignment: CDR1 MNHEY and CDR2 SMNVEV (reference sequence). J was trimmed by 13 bases and V by 2 bases; bases with no gene match: 6. The CDR3 reads CASSLGGQGVFFF. The CDR3 DNA follows: TGTGCCAGCAGTTTAGGGGGACAGGGGGTTTTTTTCTTT.

V gene TRBV13 combines with J gene TRBJ2-7; 7 nucleotides agree with TRBD1. CDR1 PRHDT and CDR2 FYEKMQ come from the germline V gene (reference sequence). This CDR3 has 14 residues. V trimming: 6 bases; J trimming: 4 bases; junction bases outside the gene matches: 9. This chain's CDR3 is CASRSRGTSYEQYF. The DNA of the CDR3 is TGTGCCAGCAGGTCCAGGGGGACCTCTTACGAGCAGTACTTC.

The rearrangement joins TRBV7-8 to TRBJ2-5; 7 nucleotides align to TRBD1. V dropped 6 bases and J dropped 3; count of bases not matched to a gene: 13. The germline V gene encodes CDR1 SGHVS and CDR2 FQNEAQ. CDR3 length: 16 amino acids. In nucleotides, the CDR3 is TGTGCCAGCAGGAGGGACCCCGGGACAGTCGAAGAGACCCAGTACTTC. Protein: CASRRDPGTVEETQYF.

CDR3 in amino acids: CSVDDGLAPIVDTQYF. DNA for the CDR3: TGCAGCGTTGATGACGGACTAGCCCCCATTGTAGATACGCAGTATTTT. The chain combines TRBV29-1 with TRBJ2-3, with TRBD2 matching 8 bases. The CDR3 loop spans 16 amino acids. The V and J ends lost 3 bases and 5 bases, in that order; junction bases with no gene match: 13. The germline gives CDR1 SQVTM, CDR2 ANQGSEA.

The genes are TRBV28 and TRBJ1-5, with 7 bases aligning to TRBD1. V shed 6 bases and J 3 bases; nucleotides not matched to a gene: 8. This CDR3 is built from 15 residues. Per germline, CDR1 MDHEN and CDR2 SYDVKM. The CDR3 DNA sequence: TGTGCCAGCAGGATACAGGGGTCCCCCAATCAGCCCCAGCATTTT. Translation: CASRIQGSPNQPQHF.

V gene TRBV10-3 combines with J gene TRBJ2-1; D possibly corresponds to TRBD2 (6 bases). Trimming removed 2 bases at V and 3 bases at J, with 14 bases between. Per germline, CDR1 ENHRY and CDR2 SYGVKD. The CDR3 sequence is 16 residues long. In DNA form, the CDR3 reads TGTGCCATCAGTGAGCCCGCGGGATCCTACTACAATGAGCAGTTCTTC. This codes for CAISEPAGSYYNEQFF.

J is TRBJ2-6 and V is TRBV5-6, with D possibly matching TRBD1 (5 bases). V shed 0 bases and J shed 4 bases, with 8 bases lying between them. There are 15 residues in the CDR3. Looked up from germline, CDR1 is SGHDT and CDR2 is YYEEEE. This CDR3 is CASSLVGPGANVLTF. The CDR3 coding sequence is TGTGCCAGCAGCTTGGTGGGGCCCGGGGCCAACGTCCTGACTTTC.

The chain employs TRBV19 and TRBJ2-1; 8 nucleotides match TRBD1. The CDR3 totals 15 residues. The trim removed 5 bases at V and 3 bases at J, leaving 6 bases unmatched. Germline V gene lookup returns CDR1 LNHDA and CDR2 SQIVND (reference sequence). CDR3 coding DNA: TGTGCCAGTAGTCCCTCCAGGGGGCGCTACAATGAGCAGTTCTTC. It codes for CASSPSRGRYNEQFF. The full variable domain, its missing parts supplied by reference TRBV19 and TRBJ2-1, is DGGITQSPKYLFRKEGQNVTLSCEQNLNHDAMYWYRQDPGQGLRLIYYSQIVNDFQKGDIAEGYSVSREKKESFPLTVTSAQKNPTAFYLCASSPSRGRYNEQFFGPGTRLTVL.

The chain uses TRBV6-1 and TRBJ2-7, with TRBD2 matching 8 bases. The CDR3 covers 13 residues. The germline CDR1 and CDR2 sequences are MNHNS and SASEGT. The ends lost 9 bases at V and 3 bases at J; junction bases unmatched: 7. The CDR3 nucleotides read TGTGCCAGTACTACTAGCGGCTACTACGAGCAGTACTTC. Its translation: CASTTSGYYEQYF.

This clone was seen once. The chain employs TRBV4-1 and TRBJ2-3; TRBD2 agrees at 8 bases. After removal of 4 bases from V and 4 bases from J, the junction contained 4 bases not matched to a gene. This CDR3 has 14 amino acids. The germline gives CDR1 MGHRA, CDR2 YSYEKL. The DNA for the CDR3 is TGCGCCAGCAGCCCCGGACTAGCCCCAGATACGCAGTATTTT. This sequence encodes CASSPGLAPDTQYF.

The chain joins TRBV6-5 to TRBJ1-1, with TRBD1 identical over 10 bases. The CDR3 extends over 14 amino acids. Looked up from germline, CDR1 is MNHEY and CDR2 is SVGAGI. V trimming: 5 bases; J trimming: 7 bases; junction bases outside the gene matches: 7. The CDR3 sequence is CASSRQGAPSEAFF. The CDR3 bases are TGTGCCAGCAGTAGACAGGGGGCGCCGAGTGAAGCTTTCTTT.

In regard to this clone: This sample also contains other DNA sequences that code for the same CDR3. V gene TRBV29-1 combines with J gene TRBJ2-5; no definite D call. CDR1 is SQVTM, CDR2 ANQGSEA, per germline. This CDR3 contains 11 residues. Trimming cost V 4 bases and J 4 bases, with 7 bases left between them. CDR3 nucleotide sequence: TGCAGCGTTGGACCGGGAGAGACCCAGTACTTC. Residues: CSVGPGETQYF.

The V call is TRBV27, the J call TRBJ1-2, with D maybe TRBD1 (5 bases). Germline CDR1 and CDR2: MNHEY and SMNVEV (reference sequence). The CDR3 consists of 15 residues. Trimming shortened V by 4 bases and J by 0 bases, and 12 bases separated the two germline ends. The CDR3 nucleotides are TGTGCCAGCAGTTCGGCCCGACAGCCTAACTATGGCTACACCTTC. Translated, it gives CASSSARQPNYGYTF.

The genes are TRBV18 and TRBJ2-6; a weak D match, TRBD1 (5 bases). The germline V and J ends were trimmed by 2 bases and 5 bases, with 19 bases remaining between them. This CDR3 comprises 18 residues. Germline values: CDR1 KGHSH, CDR2 LQKENI. CDR3 coding DNA: TGTGCCAGCTCACCATATTCCAGGGTCATATCTAGGGCCAACGTCCTGACTTTC. It yields the protein CASSPYSRVISRANVLTF.

The chain links TRBV7-6 to TRBJ2-7; 10 bases fit TRBD1. This CDR3 is 13 amino acids long. J was trimmed by 5 bases and V by 5 bases; bases with no gene match: 3. The V gene's germline CDR1 is SGHVS and CDR2 FNYEAQ. CDR3 bases: TGTGCCAGCAGCACGGGACAGGGGAACGAGCAGTACTTC. It is translated as CASSTGQGNEQYF.

The chain has TRBV7-3 and TRBJ2-1; the match to TRBD2 covers 8 bases. There are 15 residues in the CDR3. V gave up 8 bases and J gave up 15 bases; unmatched junction bases: 21. Looked up from germline, CDR1 is SGHTA and CDR2 is FQGTGA. The CDR3 here is CASPRLPGLGAFGFF. CDR3 DNA: TGTGCCAGCCCTCGATTACCGGGACTAGGGGCCTTCGGGTTCTTC.

With respect to this clone: Other nucleotide sequences from this sample produce the same CDR3. The V call is TRBV7-9, the J call TRBJ2-1; 8 bases line up with TRBD1. The CDR3 loop spans 13 amino acids. In germline, CDR1 is SEHNR, CDR2 FQNEAQ (reference sequence). V lost 1 base and J lost 7; bases outside the gene matches: 0. The CDR3 bases are TGTGCCAGCAGCTTAGGGACAGGGAATGAGCAGTTCTTC. Translated, it gives CASSLGTGNEQFF.

CDR3 bases: TGCGCCAGCAGCTTGGCAGCTAGCTCTAGCTCCTACGAGCAGTACTTC. This encodes CASSLAASSSSYEQYF. The rearrangement uses TRBV5-1 and TRBJ2-7, with D perhaps TRBD2 (5 bases). The CDR3 sequence is 16 residues long. V gave up 0 bases and J gave up 0 bases, with 13 bases separating them. Germline V gene sequence: CDR1 SGHRS, CDR2 YFSETQ.

This clone came up a few times. CDR3 bases: TGTGCCAGCAGGCTAGGCTACAATGAGCAGTTCTTC. Translation gives CASRLGYNEQFF. The genes are TRBV28 and TRBJ2-1; no definite D call. Germline V gene data show CDR1 as MDHEN and CDR2 as SYDVKM. CDR3 length: 12 amino acids. Trimming cost V 6 bases and J 3 bases, with 6 bases left between them.